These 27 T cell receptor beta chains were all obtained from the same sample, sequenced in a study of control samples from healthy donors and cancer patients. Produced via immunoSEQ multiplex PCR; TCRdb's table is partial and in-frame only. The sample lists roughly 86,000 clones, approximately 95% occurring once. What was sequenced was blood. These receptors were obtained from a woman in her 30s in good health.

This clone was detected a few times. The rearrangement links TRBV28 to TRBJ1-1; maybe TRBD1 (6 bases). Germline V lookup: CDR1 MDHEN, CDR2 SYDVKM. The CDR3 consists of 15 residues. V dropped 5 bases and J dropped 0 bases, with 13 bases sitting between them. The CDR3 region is CASSPVKGVNTEAFF. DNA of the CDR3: TGTGCCAGCAGTCCGGTGAAGGGGGTGAACACTGAAGCTTTCTTT.

In nucleotides, the CDR3 is TGTGCCAGCAGTTACTCCCGGACAGAATTCTCCTACGAGCAGTACTTC. This gives the protein CASSYSRTEFSYEQYF. The chain has TRBV6-2 or TRBV6-3 and TRBJ2-7, with D perhaps TRBD1 (6 bases). This CDR3 spans 16 amino acids. The V gene lost 0 bases and the J gene lost 0 bases, with 12 bases spanning the gap. Germline V gene data show CDR1 as MNHEY and CDR2 as SVGEGT.

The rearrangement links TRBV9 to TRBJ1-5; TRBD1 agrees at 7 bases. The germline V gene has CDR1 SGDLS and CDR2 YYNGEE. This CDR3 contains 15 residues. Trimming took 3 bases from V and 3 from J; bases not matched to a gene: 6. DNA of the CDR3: TGTGCCAGCAGCGCGACAGGGAGTATCAATCAGCCCCAGCATTTT. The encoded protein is CASSATGSINQPQHF.

The CDR3 DNA sequence: TGTGCCTGGAGTGTAACCGGGGCCGGGGAGACCCAGTACTTC. This sequence encodes CAWSVTGAGETQYF. The chain combines TRBV30 with TRBJ2-5, with D perhaps matching TRBD1 or TRBD2 (5 bases each). The CDR3 is 14 amino acids. Deletions cut 0 bases from V and 5 bases from J, with 13 bases between. Germline CDR1 GTSNPN, CDR2 SVGIG (reference sequence).

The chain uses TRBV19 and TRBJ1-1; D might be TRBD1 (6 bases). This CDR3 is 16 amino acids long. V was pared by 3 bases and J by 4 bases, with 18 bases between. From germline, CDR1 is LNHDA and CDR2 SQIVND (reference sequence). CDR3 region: CASSILTGQGSTEAFF. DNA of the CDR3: TGTGCCAGTAGTATTCTCACCGGCCAGGGGAGCACTGAAGCTTTCTTT.

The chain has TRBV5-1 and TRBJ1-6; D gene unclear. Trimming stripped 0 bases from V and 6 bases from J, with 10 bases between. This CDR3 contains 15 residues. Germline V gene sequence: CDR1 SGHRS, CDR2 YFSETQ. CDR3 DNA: TGCGCCAGCAGCTTGGAAACCCCTTTTAATTCACCCCTCCACTTT. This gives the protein CASSLETPFNSPLHF.

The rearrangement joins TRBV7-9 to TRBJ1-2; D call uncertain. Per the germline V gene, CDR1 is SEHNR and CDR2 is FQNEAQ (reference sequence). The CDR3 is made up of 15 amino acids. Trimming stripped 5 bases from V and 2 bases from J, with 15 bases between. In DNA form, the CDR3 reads TGTGCCAGCAGCCCCCACCCCGACAAAAACTATGGCTACACCTTC. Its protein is CASSPHPDKNYGYTF.

DNA for the CDR3: TGTGCCAGCAGCCCCGGGATAGCGGGGCTAGCCAAAAACATTCAGTACTTC. It is translated as CASSPGIAGLAKNIQYF. The V and J genes are TRBV9 and TRBJ2-4; 8 bases align to TRBD2. J gave up 0 bases and V 4 bases, and 9 bases lay outside the gene matches. The germline V gene has CDR1 SGDLS and CDR2 YYNGEE. This CDR3 contains 17 residues.

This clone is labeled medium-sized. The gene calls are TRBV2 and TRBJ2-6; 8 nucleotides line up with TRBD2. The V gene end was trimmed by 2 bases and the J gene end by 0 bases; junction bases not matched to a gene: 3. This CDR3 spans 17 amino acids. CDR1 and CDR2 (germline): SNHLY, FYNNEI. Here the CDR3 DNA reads TGTGCCAGCAGTGAATCGGGGGGGCCCTCTGGGGCCAACGTCCTGACTTTC. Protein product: CASSESGGPSGANVLTF.

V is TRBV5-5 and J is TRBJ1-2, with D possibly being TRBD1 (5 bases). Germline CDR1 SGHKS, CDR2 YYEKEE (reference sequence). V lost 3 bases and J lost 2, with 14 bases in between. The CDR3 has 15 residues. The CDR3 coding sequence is TGTGCCAGCAGCTCCAATCCGACAGAGAACTATGGCTACACCTTC. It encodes CASSSNPTENYGYTF.

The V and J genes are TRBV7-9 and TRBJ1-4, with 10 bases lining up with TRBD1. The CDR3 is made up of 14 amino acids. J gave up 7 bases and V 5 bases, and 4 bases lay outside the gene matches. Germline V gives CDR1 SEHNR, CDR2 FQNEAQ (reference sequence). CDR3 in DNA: TGTGCCAGCAGCCTGCGGACAGGGGGTGAAAAACTGTTTTTT. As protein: CASSLRTGGEKLFF.

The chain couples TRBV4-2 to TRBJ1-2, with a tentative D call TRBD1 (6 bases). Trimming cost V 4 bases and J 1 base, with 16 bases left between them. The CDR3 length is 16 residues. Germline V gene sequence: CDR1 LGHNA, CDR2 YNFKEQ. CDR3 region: CASSRKTDRFNYGYTF. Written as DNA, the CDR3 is TGTGCCAGCAGCCGAAAAACGGACAGATTTAACTATGGCTACACCTTC.

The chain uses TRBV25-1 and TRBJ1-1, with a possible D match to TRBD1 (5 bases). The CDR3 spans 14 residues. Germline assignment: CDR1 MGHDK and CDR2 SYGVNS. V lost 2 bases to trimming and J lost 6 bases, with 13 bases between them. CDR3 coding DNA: TGTGCCAGCAGTGAAACCATCAGGGAGGCTGAAGCTTTCTTT. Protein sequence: CASSETIREAEAFF.

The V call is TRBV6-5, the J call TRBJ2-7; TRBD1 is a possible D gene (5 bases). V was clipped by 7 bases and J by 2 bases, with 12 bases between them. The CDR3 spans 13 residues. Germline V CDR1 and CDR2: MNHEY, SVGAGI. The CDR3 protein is CASTSTTAYEQYF. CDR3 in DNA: TGTGCCAGCACGTCAACGACAGCCTACGAGCAGTACTTC.

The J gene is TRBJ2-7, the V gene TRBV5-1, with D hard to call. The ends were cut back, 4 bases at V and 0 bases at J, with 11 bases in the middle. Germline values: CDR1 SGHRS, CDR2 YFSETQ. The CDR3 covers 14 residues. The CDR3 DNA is TGCGCCAGCAGCGGTAGCAGAAGCTCCTACGAGCAGTACTTC. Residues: CASSGSRSSYEQYF.

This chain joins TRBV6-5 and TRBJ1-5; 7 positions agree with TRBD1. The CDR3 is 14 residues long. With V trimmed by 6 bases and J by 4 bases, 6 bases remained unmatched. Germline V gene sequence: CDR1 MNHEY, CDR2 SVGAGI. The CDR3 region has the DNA TGTGCCAGCAGGCCCGGGACAGAAAATCAGCCCCAGCATTTT. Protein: CASRPGTENQPQHF.

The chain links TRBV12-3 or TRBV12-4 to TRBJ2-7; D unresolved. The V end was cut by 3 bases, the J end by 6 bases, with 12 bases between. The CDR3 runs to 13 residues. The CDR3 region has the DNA TGTGCCAGCAGTTTTTCTGGCTGGACCGAGCAGTACTTC. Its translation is CASSFSGWTEQYF.

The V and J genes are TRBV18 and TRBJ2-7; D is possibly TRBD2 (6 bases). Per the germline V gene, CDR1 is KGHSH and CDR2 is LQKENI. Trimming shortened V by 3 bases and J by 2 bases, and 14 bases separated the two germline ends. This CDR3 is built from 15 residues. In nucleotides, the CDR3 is TGTGCCAGCTCACCGGGACTCCAGATTACCTACGAGCAGTACTTC. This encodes CASSPGLQITYEQYF.

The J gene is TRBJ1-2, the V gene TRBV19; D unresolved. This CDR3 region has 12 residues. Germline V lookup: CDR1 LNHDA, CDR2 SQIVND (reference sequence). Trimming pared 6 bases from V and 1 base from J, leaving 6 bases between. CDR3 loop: CASSEINYGYTF. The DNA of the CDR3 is TGTGCCAGTAGCGAGATTAACTATGGCTACACCTTC. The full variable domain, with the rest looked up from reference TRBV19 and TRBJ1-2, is DGGITQSPKYLFRKEGQNVTLSCEQNLNHDAMYWYRQDPGQGLRLIYYSQIVNDFQKGDIAEGYSVSREKKESFPLTVTSAQKNPTAFYLCASSEINYGYTFGSGTRLTVV.

CDR3 sequence (DNA): TGTGCCAGTAGCCCCGGACAGTTAATAGTCTACGAGCAGTACTTC. Translating it yields CASSPGQLIVYEQYF. This sequence joins TRBV19 and TRBJ2-7, with D perhaps matching TRBD1 (6 bases). The ends were cut back, 6 bases at V and 3 bases at J, with 18 bases in the middle. Germline V gene data show CDR1 as LNHDA and CDR2 as SQIVND (reference sequence). The CDR3 consists of 15 residues.

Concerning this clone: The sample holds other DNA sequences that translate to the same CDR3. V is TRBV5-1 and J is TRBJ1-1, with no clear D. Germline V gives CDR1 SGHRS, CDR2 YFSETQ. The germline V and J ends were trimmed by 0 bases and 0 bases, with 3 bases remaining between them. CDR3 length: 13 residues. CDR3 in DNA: TGCGCCAGCAGCTTGGTAGTGAACACTGAAGCTTTCTTT. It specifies CASSLVVNTEAFF.

In nucleotides, the CDR3 is TGCGCCAGCAGCCATCCTGCCCAAGGGATCCACGAGCAGTACTTC. Encoded protein: CASSHPAQGIHEQYF. V usage is TRBV4-1 and J usage is TRBJ2-7; no reliable D call. Germline V CDR1 and CDR2: MGHRA, YSYEKL. V was cut by 3 bases and J by 5 bases, with 17 bases left in between. The CDR3 covers 15 residues.

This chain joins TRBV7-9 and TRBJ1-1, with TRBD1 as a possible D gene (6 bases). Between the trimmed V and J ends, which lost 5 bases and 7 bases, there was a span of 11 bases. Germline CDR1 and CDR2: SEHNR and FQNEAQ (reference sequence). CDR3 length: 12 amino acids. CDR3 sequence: CASSPGGGEAFF. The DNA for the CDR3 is TGTGCCAGCAGCCCTGGAGGGGGTGAAGCTTTCTTT.

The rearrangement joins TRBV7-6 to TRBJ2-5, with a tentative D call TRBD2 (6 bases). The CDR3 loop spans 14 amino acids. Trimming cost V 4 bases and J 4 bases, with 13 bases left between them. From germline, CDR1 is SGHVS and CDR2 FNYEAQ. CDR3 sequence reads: CASSSSVNRETQYF. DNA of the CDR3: TGTGCCAGCAGCTCTAGCGTTAATAGAGAGACCCAGTACTTC.

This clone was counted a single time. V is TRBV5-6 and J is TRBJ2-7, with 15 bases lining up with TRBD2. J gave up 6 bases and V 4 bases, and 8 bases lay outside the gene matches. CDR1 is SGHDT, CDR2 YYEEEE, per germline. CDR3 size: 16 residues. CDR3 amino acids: CASSLGTSGRTLEQYF. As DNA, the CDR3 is TGTGCCAGCAGCCTAGGGACTAGCGGGAGGACTCTCGAGCAGTACTTC.

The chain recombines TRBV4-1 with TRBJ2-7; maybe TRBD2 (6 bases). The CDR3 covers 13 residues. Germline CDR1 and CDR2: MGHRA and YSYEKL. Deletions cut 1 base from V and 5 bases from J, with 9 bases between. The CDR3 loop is CASSQGSGDEQYF. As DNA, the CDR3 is TGCGCCAGCAGCCAAGGTTCGGGGGACGAGCAGTACTTC.

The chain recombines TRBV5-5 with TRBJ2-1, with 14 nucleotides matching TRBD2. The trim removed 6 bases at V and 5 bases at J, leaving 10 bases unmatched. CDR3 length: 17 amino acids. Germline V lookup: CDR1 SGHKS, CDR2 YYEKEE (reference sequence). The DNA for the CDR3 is TGTGCCAGCACCCCGGGACTAGCGGGAGCAATAAACAATGAGCAGTTCTTC. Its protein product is CASTPGLAGAINNEQFF.